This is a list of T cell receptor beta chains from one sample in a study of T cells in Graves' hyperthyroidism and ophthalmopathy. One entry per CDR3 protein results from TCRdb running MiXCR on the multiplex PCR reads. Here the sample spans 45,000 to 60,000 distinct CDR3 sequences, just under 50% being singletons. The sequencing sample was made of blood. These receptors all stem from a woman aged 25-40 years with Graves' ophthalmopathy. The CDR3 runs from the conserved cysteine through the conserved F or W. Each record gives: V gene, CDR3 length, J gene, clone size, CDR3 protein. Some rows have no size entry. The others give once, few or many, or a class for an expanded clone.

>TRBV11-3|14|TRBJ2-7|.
CASSLLVGSYEQYF
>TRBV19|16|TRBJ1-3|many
CACRGADSLSGNTIYF
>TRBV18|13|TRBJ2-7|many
CASSTLTAYEQYF
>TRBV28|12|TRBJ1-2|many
CASSPANYGYTF
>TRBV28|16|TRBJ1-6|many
CASSDNKSSYNSPLHF
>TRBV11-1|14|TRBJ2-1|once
CASSKDRGNNEQFF
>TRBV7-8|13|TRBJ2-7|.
CASSLRGKYEQYF
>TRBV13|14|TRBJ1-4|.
CASSPGIGREKLFF
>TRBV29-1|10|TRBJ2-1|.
CSLASGEQFF
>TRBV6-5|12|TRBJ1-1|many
CASSPKGGRAFF
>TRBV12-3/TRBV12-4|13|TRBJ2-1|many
CASSWTGDSEQFF
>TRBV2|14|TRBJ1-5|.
CASAGGPDNEPQHF
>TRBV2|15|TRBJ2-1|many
CASSEWFGTSDEQFF
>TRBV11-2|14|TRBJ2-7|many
CASSSNLGGYEQYF
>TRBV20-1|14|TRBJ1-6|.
CSASRTSGISPLHF
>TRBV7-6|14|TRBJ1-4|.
CASSLGWTNEKLFF
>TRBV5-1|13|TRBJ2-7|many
CASSLGNGGEQYF
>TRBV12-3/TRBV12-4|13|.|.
CASSLRSNQSQYF
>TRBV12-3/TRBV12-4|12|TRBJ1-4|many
CASSRKAEKLFF
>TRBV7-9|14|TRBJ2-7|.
CASDAQGARDEQYF
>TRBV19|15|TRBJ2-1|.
CASSGLAGVHNEQFF
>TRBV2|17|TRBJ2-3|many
CASSLDLTGWGSDTQYF
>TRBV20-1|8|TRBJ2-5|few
CSARDRYF
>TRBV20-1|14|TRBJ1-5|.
CSAAGQGAGETQHF
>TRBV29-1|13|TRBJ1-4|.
CSPSQGEGEKLFF
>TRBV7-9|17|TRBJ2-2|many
CASSRGLGELNTGELFF
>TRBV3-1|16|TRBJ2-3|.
CASSLTGGASTDTQYF
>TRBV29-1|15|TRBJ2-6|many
CSAGQGAAGANVLTF
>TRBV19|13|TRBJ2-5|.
CASRLADEETQYF
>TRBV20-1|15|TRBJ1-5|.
CSASEAGTTTKPQHF
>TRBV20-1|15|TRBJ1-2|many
CSARSVGILNYGYTF
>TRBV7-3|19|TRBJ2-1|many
CASSLYPPRTGQSYNEQFF
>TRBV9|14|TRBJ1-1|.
CASSWDSSNTEAFF
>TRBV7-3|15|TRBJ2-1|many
CASSPGLGGHEEQFF
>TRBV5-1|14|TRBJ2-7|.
CASSWGQSHYEQYF
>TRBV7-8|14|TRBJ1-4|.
CASRPLAGGEKLFF
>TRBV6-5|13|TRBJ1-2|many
CASSMGQDYGYTF
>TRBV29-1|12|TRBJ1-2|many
CSVGDPGGGYTF
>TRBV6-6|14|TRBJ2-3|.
CASSYSDTTDTQYF
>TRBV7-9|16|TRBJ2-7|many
CASSSGGPARFYEQYF
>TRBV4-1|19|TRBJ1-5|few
CASSQDLPGQGAGNQPQHF
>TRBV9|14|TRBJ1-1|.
CASSSGSGNTEAFF
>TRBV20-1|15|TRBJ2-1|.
CSAPQGRGRSNEQFF
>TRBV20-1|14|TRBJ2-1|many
CSARDSAGGLTDFF
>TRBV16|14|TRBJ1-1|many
CASSRDTSNTEAFF
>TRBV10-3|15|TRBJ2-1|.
CAIRPGLAGGNEQFF
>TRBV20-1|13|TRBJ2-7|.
CSAPGLAGYEQYF
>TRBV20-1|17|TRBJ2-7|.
CSARDSVKGQGESEQCF
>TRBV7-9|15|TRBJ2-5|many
CASSYTSGSRETQYF
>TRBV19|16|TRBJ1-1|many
CASSIQGARANTEAFF
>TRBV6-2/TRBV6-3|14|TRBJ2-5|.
CASSSWGTQETQYF
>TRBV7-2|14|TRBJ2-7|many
CASSSGTYLYEQYF
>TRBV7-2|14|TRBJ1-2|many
CASRTTGGANGYTF
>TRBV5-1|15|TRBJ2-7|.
CASSLGGTGPYEQYF